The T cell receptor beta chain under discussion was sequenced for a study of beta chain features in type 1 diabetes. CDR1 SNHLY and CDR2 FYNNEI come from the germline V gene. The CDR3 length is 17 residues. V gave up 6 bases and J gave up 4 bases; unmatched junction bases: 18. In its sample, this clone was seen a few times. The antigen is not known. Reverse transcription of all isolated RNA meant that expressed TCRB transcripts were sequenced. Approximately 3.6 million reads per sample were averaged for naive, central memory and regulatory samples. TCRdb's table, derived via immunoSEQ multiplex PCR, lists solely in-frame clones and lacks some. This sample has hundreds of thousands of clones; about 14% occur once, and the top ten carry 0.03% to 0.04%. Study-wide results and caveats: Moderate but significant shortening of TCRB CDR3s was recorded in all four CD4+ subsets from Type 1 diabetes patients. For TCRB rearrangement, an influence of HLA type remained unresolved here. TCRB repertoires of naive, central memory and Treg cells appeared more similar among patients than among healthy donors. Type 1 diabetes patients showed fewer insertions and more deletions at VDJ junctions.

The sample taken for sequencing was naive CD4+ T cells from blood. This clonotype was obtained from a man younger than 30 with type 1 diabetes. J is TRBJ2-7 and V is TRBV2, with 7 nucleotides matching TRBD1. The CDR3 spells CASRSNPGQRSGYEQYF. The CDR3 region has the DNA TGTGCCAGCAGGAGTAACCCGGGACAGAGAAGTGGGTACGAGCAGTACTTC.